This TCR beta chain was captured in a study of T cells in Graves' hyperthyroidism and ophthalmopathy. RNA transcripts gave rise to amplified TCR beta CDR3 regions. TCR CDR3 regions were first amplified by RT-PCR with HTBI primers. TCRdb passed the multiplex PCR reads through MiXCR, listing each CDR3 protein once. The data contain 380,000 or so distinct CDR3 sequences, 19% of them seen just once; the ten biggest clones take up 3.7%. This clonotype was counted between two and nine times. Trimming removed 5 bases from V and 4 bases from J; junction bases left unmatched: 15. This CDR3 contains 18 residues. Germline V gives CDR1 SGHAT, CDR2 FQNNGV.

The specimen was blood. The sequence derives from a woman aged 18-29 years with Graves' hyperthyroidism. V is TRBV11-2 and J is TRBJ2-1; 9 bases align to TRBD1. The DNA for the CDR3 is TGTGCCAGCAGCCACTACGAAGGGACAGGGCGAAGGTACAATGAGCAGTTCTTC. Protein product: CASSHYEGTGRRYNEQFF.